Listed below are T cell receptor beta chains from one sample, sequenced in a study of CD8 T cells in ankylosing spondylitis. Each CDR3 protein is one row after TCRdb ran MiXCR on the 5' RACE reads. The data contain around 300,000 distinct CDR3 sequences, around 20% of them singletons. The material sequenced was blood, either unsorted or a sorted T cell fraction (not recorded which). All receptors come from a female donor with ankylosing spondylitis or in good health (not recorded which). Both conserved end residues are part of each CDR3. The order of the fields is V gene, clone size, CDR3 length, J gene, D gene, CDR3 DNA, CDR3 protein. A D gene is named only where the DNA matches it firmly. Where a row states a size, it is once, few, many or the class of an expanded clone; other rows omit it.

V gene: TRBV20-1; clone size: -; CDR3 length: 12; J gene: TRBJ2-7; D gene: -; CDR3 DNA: TGCAGTGCTAGAGATCTTCTCTACGAGCAGTACTTC; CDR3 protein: CSARDLLYEQYF
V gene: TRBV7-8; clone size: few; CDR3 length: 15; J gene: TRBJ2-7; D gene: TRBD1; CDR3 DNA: TGTGCCAGCAGCTCCCGCCGGGACAGGAGTTGGGAGCAGTACTTC; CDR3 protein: CASSSRRDRSWEQYF
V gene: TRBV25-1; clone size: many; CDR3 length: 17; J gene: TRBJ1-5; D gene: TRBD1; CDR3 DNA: TGTGCCAGCAGTGGGGGAGGACAGGGACATAGCAATCAGCCCCAGCATTTT; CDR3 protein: CASSGGGQGHSNQPQHF
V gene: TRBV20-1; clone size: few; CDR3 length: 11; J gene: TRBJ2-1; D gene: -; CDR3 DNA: TGCAGTGCTAATCCCGACAATGAGCAGTTCTTC; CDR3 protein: CSANPDNEQFF
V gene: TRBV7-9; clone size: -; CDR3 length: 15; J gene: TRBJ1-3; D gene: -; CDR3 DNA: TGTGCCAGCACCCTATCCGGGGAGAAAGGAAACACCATATATTTT; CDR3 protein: CASTLSGEKGNTIYF
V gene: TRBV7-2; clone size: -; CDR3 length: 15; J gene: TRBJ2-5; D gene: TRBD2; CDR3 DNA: TGTGCCAGCACCCTAGCGGGTCGGTACCAAGAGACCCAGTACTTC; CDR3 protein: CASTLAGRYQETQYF
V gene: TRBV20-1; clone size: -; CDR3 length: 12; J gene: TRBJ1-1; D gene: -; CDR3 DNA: TGCAGTGCTGGACAGCGGCCCACTGAAGCTTTCTTT; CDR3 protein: CSAGQRPTEAFF
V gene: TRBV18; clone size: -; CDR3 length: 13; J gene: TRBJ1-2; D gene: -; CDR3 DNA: TGTGCCAGCTCCCCTAATTGGGAGGATGGCTACACCTTC; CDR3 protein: CASSPNWEDGYTF
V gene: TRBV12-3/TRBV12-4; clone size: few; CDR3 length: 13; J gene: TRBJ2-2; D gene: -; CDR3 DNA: TGTGCCAGCAGTCCCTCCCCGGACGGGGAGCTGTTTTTT; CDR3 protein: CASSPSPDGELFF
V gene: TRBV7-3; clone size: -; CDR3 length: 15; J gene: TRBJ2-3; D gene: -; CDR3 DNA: TGTGCCAGCAGCTTAAAGCCGGGGCCCACAGATACGCAGTATTTT; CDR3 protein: CASSLKPGPTDTQYF
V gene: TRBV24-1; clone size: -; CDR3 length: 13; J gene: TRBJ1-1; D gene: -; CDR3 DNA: TGTGCCACCAGTCCCCAAAGGGTTACTGAAGCTTTCTTT; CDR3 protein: CATSPQRVTEAFF
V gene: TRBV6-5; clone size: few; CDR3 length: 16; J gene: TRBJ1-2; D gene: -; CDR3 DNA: TGTGCCAGCAGTTACTCGTTAGGGACGGGGTTCTATGGCTACACCTTC; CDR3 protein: CASSYSLGTGFYGYTF
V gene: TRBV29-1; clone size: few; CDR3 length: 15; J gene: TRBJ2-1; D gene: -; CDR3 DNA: TGCAGCGTGGGCGGGGAGAGGGGATCGTTGAATGAGCAGTTCTTC; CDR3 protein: CSVGGERGSLNEQFF
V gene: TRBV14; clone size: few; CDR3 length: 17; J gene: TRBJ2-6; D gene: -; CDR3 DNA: TGTGCCAGCAGCCAAGAAGGTTGGGCTTCTGGGGCCAACGTCCTGACTTTC; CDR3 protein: CASSQEGWASGANVLTF
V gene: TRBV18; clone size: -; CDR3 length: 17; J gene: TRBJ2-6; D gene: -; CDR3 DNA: TGTGCCAGCTCACGTGGGCAGCACAACTCTGGGGCCAACGTCCTGACTTTC; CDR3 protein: CASSRGQHNSGANVLTF
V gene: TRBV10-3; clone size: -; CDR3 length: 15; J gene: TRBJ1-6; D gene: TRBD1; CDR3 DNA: TGTGCCATCAGTGGCGGGACAGGGGATAATTCACCCCTCCACTTT; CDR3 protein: CAISGGTGDNSPLHF
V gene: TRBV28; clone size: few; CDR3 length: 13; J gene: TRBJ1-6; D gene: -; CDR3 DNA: TGTGCCAGCAGTAACAGGGCCAGCTCACCCCTCCACTTT; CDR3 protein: CASSNRASSPLHF
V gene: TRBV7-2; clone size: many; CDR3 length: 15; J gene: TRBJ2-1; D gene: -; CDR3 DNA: TGTGCCAGCAGCTTAAGGGGGGCTGGTGACAATGAGCAGTTCTTC; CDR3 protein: CASSLRGAGDNEQFF
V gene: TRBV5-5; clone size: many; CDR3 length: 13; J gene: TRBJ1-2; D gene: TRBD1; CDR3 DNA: TGTGCCAGCAGCATCCGGGACAGCTATGGCTACACCTTC; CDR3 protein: CASSIRDSYGYTF
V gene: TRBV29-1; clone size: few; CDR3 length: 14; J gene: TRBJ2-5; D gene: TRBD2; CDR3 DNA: TGCAGCGTTGAGGGTGGGACTATCCAGGAGACCCAGTACTTC; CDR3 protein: CSVEGGTIQETQYF
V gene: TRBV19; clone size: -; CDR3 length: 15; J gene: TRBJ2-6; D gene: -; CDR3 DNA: TGTGCCACCTCGAACAGAGCAGGTGGGGCCAACGTCCTGACTTTC; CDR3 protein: CATSNRAGGANVLTF
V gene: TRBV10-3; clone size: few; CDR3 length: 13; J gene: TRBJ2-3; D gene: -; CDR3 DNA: TGTGCCTCCAGCTCCGGACGAGAAGATACGCAGTATTTT; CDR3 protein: CASSSGREDTQYF
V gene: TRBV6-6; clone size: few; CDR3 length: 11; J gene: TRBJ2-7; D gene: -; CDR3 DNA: TGTGCCAGCCGGGCGTCAATCCTTGTTCACTTC; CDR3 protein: CASRASILVHF
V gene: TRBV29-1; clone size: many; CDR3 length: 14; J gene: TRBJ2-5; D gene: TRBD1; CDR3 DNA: TGCAGCGTTGTTTCGACAGGGGGCGAAGAGACCCAGTACTTC; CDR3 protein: CSVVSTGGEETQYF
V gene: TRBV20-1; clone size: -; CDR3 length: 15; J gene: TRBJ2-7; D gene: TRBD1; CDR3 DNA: TGCAGTTCAGACCCTGCGGGCAGGGGGCAACACGAGCAGTACTTC; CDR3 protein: CSSDPAGRGQHEQYF
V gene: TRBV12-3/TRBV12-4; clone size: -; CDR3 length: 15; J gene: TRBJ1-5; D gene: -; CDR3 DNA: TGTGCCAGCAGTTTACGGGCAGGGGCCAATCAGCCCCAGCATTTT; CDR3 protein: CASSLRAGANQPQHF
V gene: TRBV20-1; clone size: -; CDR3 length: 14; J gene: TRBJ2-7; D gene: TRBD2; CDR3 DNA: TGCAGCGGTAGAAGGCGGGAGGGTTTCTGCGAGCAGTACTTC; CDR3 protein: CSGRRREGFCEQYF
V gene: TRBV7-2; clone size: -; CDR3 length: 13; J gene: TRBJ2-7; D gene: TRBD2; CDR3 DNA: TGTGCCAGCAGCTTAACCCGGGAGGGGGAGCAGTACTTC; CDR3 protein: CASSLTREGEQYF
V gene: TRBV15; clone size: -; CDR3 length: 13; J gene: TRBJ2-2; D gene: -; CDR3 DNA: TGTGCCACCGGGAAGGGGAACACCGGGGAGCTGTTTTTT; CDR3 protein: CATGKGNTGELFF
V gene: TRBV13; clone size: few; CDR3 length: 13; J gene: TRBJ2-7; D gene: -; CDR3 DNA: TGTGCCAGCAGCTTGACAGGAAACTACGAGCAGTACTTC; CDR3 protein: CASSLTGNYEQYF
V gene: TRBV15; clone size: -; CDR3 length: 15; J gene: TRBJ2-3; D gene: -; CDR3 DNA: TGTGCCACCAGCAGAGAGGACACATTCACAGATACGCAGTATTTT; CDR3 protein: CATSREDTFTDTQYF
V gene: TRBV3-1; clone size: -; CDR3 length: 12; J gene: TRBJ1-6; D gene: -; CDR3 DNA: TGTGCCAGCAGCCACCGCGGTACGTCCCTCCACTTT; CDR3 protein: CASSHRGTSLHF
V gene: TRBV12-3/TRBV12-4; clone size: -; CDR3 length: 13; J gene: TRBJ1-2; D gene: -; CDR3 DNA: TGTGCCAGCAGTTACGGGAGGCTCGGGGGCTACACCTTC; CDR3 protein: CASSYGRLGGYTF
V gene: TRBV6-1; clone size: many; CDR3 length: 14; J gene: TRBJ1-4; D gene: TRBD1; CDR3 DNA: TGTGCCAGCGGGCCGGGACAGGGGGCTCGGAAACTGTTTTTT; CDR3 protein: CASGPGQGARKLFF
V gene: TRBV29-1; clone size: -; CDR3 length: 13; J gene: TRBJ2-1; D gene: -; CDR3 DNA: TGCAGCGCCGGTCAGGGGGGAAAGAATGAGCAGTTCTTC; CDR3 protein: CSAGQGGKNEQFF
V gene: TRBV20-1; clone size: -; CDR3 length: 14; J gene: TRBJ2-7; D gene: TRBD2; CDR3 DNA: TGCAGTGCTTTCGGACTAGCGGGAGACTACGAGCAGTACTTC; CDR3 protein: CSAFGLAGDYEQYF
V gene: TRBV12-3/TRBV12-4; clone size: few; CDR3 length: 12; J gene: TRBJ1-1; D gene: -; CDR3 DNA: TGTGCCAGCCTTTGGGGAAGAACTGAAGCTTTCTTT; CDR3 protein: CASLWGRTEAFF
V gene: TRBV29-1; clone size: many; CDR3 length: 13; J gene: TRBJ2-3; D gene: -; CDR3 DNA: TGCAGCGTCCATGGGGGGCGAGCAGATACGCAGTATTTT; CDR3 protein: CSVHGGRADTQYF
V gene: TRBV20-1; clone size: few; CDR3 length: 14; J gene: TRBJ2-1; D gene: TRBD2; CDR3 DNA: TGCAGTGCTATGGGACTAGCGAAGTACAATGAGCAGTTCTTC; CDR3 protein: CSAMGLAKYNEQFF
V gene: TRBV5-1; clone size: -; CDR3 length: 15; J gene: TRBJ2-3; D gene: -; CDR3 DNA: TGCGCCAGCAGCCTCCAAGACTTAGAGGCAGATACGCAGTATTTT; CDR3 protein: CASSLQDLEADTQYF
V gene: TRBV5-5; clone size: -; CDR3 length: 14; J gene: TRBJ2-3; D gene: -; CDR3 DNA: TGTGCCAGCAGCTTTCGTCCGGGAACAGATACGCAGTATTTT; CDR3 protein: CASSFRPGTDTQYF
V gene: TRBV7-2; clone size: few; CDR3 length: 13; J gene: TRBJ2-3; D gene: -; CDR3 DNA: TGTGCCAGCAGCTTACTCGTTCGAGATACGCAGTATTTT; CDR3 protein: CASSLLVRDTQYF
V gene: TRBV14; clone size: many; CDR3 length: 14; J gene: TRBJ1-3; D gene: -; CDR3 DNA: TGTGCCAGCAGCCAAGATCTACAGGGAAACACCATATATTTT; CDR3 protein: CASSQDLQGNTIYF
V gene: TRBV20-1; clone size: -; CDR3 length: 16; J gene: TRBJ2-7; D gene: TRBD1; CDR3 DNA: TGCAGTGCTAGACCCGTCGGGACAGGTGCCTCCTACGAGCAGTACTTC; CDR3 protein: CSARPVGTGASYEQYF
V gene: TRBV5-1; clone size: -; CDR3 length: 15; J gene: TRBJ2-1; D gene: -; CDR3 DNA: TGCGCCAGCAGCTCTTCTTTCAGGCTGGTGAATGAGCAGTTCTTC; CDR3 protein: CASSSSFRLVNEQFF
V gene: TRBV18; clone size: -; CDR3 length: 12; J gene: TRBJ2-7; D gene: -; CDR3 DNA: TGTGCCAGCTCCCACGATTCCTACGAGCAGTACTTC; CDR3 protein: CASSHDSYEQYF
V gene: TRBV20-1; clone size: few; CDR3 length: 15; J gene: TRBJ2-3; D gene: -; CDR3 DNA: TGCAGTGCTAGAGATGACGGGATTATTGCAGATACGCAGTATTTT; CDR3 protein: CSARDDGIIADTQYF
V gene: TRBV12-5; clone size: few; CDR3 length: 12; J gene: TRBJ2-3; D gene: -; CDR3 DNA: TGTGCTAGTGGCTCAAACACAGATACGCAGTATTTT; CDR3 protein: CASGSNTDTQYF
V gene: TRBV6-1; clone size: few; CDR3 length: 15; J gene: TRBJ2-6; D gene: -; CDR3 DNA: TGTGCCAGCAGTAGGATGCTCTCTGGGGCCAACGTCCTGACTTTC; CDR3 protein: CASSRMLSGANVLTF
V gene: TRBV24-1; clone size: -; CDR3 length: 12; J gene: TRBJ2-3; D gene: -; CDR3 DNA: TGTGCCACCAGCGATTTCACAGATACGCAGTATTTT; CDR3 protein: CATSDFTDTQYF
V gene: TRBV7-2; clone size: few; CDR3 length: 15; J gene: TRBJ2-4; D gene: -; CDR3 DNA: TGTGCCAGCAGTAGCTGGACCTTAGCCAAAAACATTCAGTACTTC; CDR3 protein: CASSSWTLAKNIQYF
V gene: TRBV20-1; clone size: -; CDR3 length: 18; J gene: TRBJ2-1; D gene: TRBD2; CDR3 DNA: TGCAGTGCTCCGAGGAGACTAGCGGGAGCTACCTCCTACAATGAGCAGTTCTTC; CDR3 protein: CSAPRRLAGATSYNEQFF
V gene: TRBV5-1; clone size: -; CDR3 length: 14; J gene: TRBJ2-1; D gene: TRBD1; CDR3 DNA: TGCGCCAGCAGCTTGGCGCAGGGGGAGAATGAGCAGTTCTTC; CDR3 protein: CASSLAQGENEQFF
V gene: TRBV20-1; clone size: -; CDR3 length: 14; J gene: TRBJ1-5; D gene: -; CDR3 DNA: TGCAGTGCAGCCGGGAGTCTATTGGGTCAGCCCCAGCATTTT; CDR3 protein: CSAAGSLLGQPQHF
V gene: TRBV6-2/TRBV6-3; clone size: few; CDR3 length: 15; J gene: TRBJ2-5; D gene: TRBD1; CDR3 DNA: TGTGCCACCACCTTCGACAGGGAGTGGTTAGAGACCCAGTACTTC; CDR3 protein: CATTFDREWLETQYF
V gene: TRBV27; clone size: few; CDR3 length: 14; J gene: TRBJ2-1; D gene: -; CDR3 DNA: TGTGCCAGCGGGGGGTTGAAATCCTACAATGAGCAGTTCTTC; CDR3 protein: CASGGLKSYNEQFF
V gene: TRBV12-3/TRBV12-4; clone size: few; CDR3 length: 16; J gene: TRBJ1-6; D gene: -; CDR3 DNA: TGTGCCAGCAGCCCCGGGCGAGGGCACGGTAATTCACCCCTCCACTTT; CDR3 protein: CASSPGRGHGNSPLHF
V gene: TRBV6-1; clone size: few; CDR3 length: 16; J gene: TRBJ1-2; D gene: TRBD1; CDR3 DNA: TGTGCCAGCAGTCGACAGGGGAAATCCGGGGAATATGGCTACACCTTC; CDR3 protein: CASSRQGKSGEYGYTF
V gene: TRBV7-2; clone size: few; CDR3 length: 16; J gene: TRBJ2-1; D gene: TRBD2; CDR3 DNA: TGTGCCAGCAGCTTAGGGGGACTAGCGGCATACAATGAGCAGTTCTTC; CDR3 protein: CASSLGGLAAYNEQFF